Below, 20 T cell receptor beta chains from the same sample are listed, as sequenced in a study of blood T cell repertoires in COVID-19. Using immunoSEQ multiplex PCR, the repertoire was profiled, and TCRdb retains in-frame clones only, with some absent. This repertoire shows some 250,000 clones, roughly nine tenths found once; its top ten account for about 5.9%. Sequenced material: peripheral blood. These receptors all stem from a man aged 55-75 years with acute or convalescent COVID-19.

The chain carries TRBV6-5 and TRBJ2-5; 8 bases match TRBD2. Trimming removed 7 bases from V and 3 bases from J; junction bases left unmatched: 4. In germline, CDR1 is MNHEY, CDR2 SVGAGI. This CDR3 spans 13 amino acids. The CDR3 region has the DNA TGTGCCAGCACCGAACTAGCGGAAGAGACCCAGTACTTC. Translating gives CASTELAEETQYF.

This chain uses TRBV7-9 with TRBJ1-2, with 7 nucleotides matching TRBD1. The J segment lost 5 bases and the V segment lost 6 bases, leaving 9 bases of the junction unmatched. This CDR3 region has 14 residues. CDR1 and CDR2 (germline): SEHNR, FQNEAQ (reference sequence). The CDR3 reads CASRNPTGVYGYTF. CDR3 coding DNA: TGTGCCAGCAGGAACCCAACAGGGGTTTATGGCTACACCTTC.

The table lists this clone with many counts. The V call is TRBV7-2, the J call TRBJ2-7; 8 bases are a match to TRBD2. In germline, CDR1 is SGHTA, CDR2 FQGNSA. The CDR3 has 16 residues. J was trimmed by 9 bases and V by 1 base; bases with no gene match: 14. CDR3 sequence: CASSLERGVSGRAQYF. The CDR3, as DNA: TGTGCCAGCAGCTTAGAACGGGGAGTCTCCGGGAGGGCGCAGTACTTC.

The chain employs TRBV5-1 and TRBJ2-5, with 9 bases that match TRBD2. This CDR3 is built from 15 residues. Looked up from germline, CDR1 is SGHRS and CDR2 is YFSETQ. V dropped 6 bases and J dropped 2; count of bases not matched to a gene: 8. The CDR3 spells CASTVAGAFQETQYF. In DNA, the CDR3 is TGCGCCAGCACCGTAGCGGGAGCCTTTCAAGAGACCCAGTACTTC.

The chain joins TRBV28 to TRBJ2-5; TRBD1 matches at 7 bases. J was trimmed by 2 bases and V by 5 bases; bases with no gene match: 8. The CDR3 loop spans 15 amino acids. Looked up from germline, CDR1 is MDHEN and CDR2 is SYDVKM. This CDR3 is CASSPWARGQETQYF. Here the CDR3 DNA reads TGTGCCAGCAGTCCGTGGGCCAGGGGGCAAGAGACCCAGTACTTC.

The chain recombines TRBV18 with TRBJ1-1; 9 bases agree with TRBD1. Germline-derived CDR1 and CDR2 are KGHSH and LQKENI. The CDR3 has 17 residues. J gave up 5 bases and V 0 bases, and 10 bases lay outside the gene matches. CDR3 sequence (DNA): TGTGCCAGCTCACCACCGGGATCTTTGGACAGGGGAACTGAAGCTTTCTTT. Its translation is CASSPPGSLDRGTEAFF.

The J gene is TRBJ2-1, the V gene TRBV5-1, with 9 bases aligning to TRBD2. The CDR3 runs 16 residues. Germline V CDR1 and CDR2: SGHRS, YFSETQ. Trimming took 0 bases from V and 7 from J; bases not matched to a gene: 8. DNA for the CDR3: TGCGCCAGCAGCTTGGCGGGGATAGCGGGAGCAAATGAGCAGTTCTTC. Amino acid sequence: CASSLAGIAGANEQFF.

J is TRBJ1-1 and V is TRBV19, with 7 bases identical to TRBD1. Germline loops: CDR1 LNHDA, CDR2 SQIVND (reference sequence). The CDR3 runs 14 residues. V lost 2 bases, J lost 1 base, and 1 base stayed unmatched. The CDR3 sequence: CASSINRGNTEAFF. CDR3 sequence (DNA): TGTGCCAGTAGTATAAACAGGGGGAACACTGAAGCTTTCTTT. The variable domain in full, with the rest retrieved from reference TRBV19 and TRBJ1-1, is DGGITQSPKYLFRKEGQNVTLSCEQNLNHDAMYWYRQDPGQGLRLIYYSQIVNDFQKGDIAEGYSVSREKKESFPLTVTSAQKNPTAFYLCASSINRGNTEAFFGQGTRLTVV.

V gene TRBV5-1 combines with J gene TRBJ2-5, with TRBD1 identical over 7 bases. There are 14 residues in the CDR3. Germline values: CDR1 SGHRS, CDR2 YFSETQ. Germline trimming cut 1 base from V and 3 bases from J; bases unmatched to any gene: 3. The DNA of the CDR3 is TGCGCCAGCAGCTTGTTCGGGACAGAAGAGACCCAGTACTTC. Amino acid sequence: CASSLFGTEETQYF.

The chain carries TRBV19 and TRBJ2-3, with TRBD2 as a possible D gene (6 bases). The germline gives CDR1 LNHDA, CDR2 SQIVND (reference sequence). V lost 3 bases, J lost 2 bases, and 12 bases lay in between. This CDR3 region has 15 residues. CDR3 in DNA: TGTGCCAGTAGTATTAAGGACTATTACACAGATACGCAGTATTTT. Protein product: CASSIKDYYTDTQYF.

V gene TRBV5-4 combines with J gene TRBJ1-1; D not certain. The CDR3 length is 14 residues. V dropped 3 bases and J dropped 4 bases, with 13 bases sitting between them. Germline V gives CDR1 SGHNT, CDR2 YYREEE (reference sequence). CDR3: CASSSIEVSTEAFF. CDR3 nucleotide sequence: TGTGCCAGCAGCTCAATAGAGGTGAGCACTGAAGCTTTCTTT.

Worth noting for this clone: Mismatch with germline at one junction end may stem from a read error. The chain recombines TRBV7-2 with TRBJ1-2; D may be TRBD1 (6 bases). The length of the CDR3 is 12 residues. CDR1 and CDR2 from the germline V gene are SGHTA and FQGNSA. CDR3 sequence (DNA): TGTGCCAGCAGCCAAAAGCCGGGACACCCAGCCTTC. Protein sequence: CASSQKPGHPAF.

The V call is TRBV28, the J call TRBJ1-2; no clear D gene. Trimming took 2 bases from V and 7 from J, leaving 20 bases between them. CDR3 length equals 16 residues. Germline values: CDR1 MDHEN, CDR2 SYDVKM. The DNA for the CDR3 is TGTGCCAGCAGTTTACAGGTGAGTGGTCCAGCTCTTGGCTACACCTTC. It encodes CASSLQVSGPALGYTF.

This clone was detected many times. The chain joins TRBV6-5 to TRBJ2-3; D might be TRBD1 (6 bases). Trimming shortened V by 7 bases and J by 1 base, and 12 bases separated the two germline ends. The CDR3 is made up of 14 amino acids. The germline V gene has CDR1 MNHEY and CDR2 SVGAGI. CDR3 region: CASIGPGGTDTQYF. The CDR3 DNA reads as TGTGCCAGCATTGGGCCAGGGGGCACAGATACGCAGTATTTT.

This chain connects TRBV28 to TRBJ2-4; tentatively, D is TRBD1 (6 bases). Germline lookup yields CDR1 MDHEN and CDR2 SYDVKM. This CDR3 is 16 amino acids long. V gave up 7 bases and J gave up 3 bases, with 19 bases separating them. CDR3 amino acids: CASNKGGSVVKNIQYF. CDR3 in DNA: TGTGCCAGCAACAAAGGGGGTAGTGTGGTCAAAAACATTCAGTACTTC.

This chain links TRBV24-1 with TRBJ2-7; TRBD1 is a possible D gene (6 bases). V was shortened by 4 bases and J by 3 bases, with 12 bases between the two germline ends. CDR3 length: 14 residues. Germline values: CDR1 KGHDR, CDR2 SFDVKD. Written as DNA, the CDR3 is TGTGCCACCAGTGACTCGGACAGTATCTACGAGCAGTACTTC. Translating it yields CATSDSDSIYEQYF.

The chain joins TRBV9 to TRBJ1-1; possible D gene TRBD1, 6 bases. Trimming left V 5 bases short and J 3 bases short, with 11 bases between. This CDR3 comprises 13 residues. Germline CDR1 SGDLS, CDR2 YYNGEE. CDR3 amino acids: CASSIGGDTEAFF. In nucleotides, the CDR3 is TGTGCCAGCAGTATAGGGGGGGACACTGAAGCTTTCTTT.

This clone was seen a single time. The rearrangement links TRBV4-2 to TRBJ2-3, with 10 bases matching TRBD1. CDR3 size: 16 residues. The germline CDR1 and CDR2 sequences are LGHNA and YNFKEQ. V was clipped by 3 bases and J by 6 bases; unmatched bases: 9. CDR3 sequence (DNA): TGTGCCAGCAGCCAGTCCGGGACAGGGGCATCGGATACGCAGTATTTT. Translated: CASSQSGTGASDTQYF.

The rearrangement joins TRBV5-1 to TRBJ2-3; 9 nucleotides agree with TRBD2. V lost 2 bases to trimming and J lost 4 bases; unmatched junction nucleotides: 5. The CDR3 is 15 amino acids. The germline gives CDR1 SGHRS, CDR2 YFSETQ. CDR3 DNA sequence: TGCGCCAGCAGCTTCATAGCGGGAGCTGCAGATACGCAGTATTTT. It is translated as CASSFIAGAADTQYF.

This chain joins TRBV9 and TRBJ1-6; TRBD1 agrees at 7 bases. Trimming cost V 3 bases and J 5 bases; bases outside gene matches: 8. The V gene's germline CDR1 is SGDLS and CDR2 YYNGEE. The CDR3 is made up of 16 amino acids. The CDR3 sequence: CASSDGTAEDNSPLHF. The CDR3 nucleotides read TGTGCCAGCAGCGACGGGACAGCGGAAGATAATTCACCCCTCCACTTT.